One and the same sample provided the 13 T cell receptor beta chains below, sequenced in a study of spatial heterogeneity in lung cancer. Each CDR3 protein gets one entry after TCRdb re-called the 5' RACE reads with MiXCR. The sample shows over 95,000 distinct CDR3 sequences, about 10% of them seen only once. Noted time point: blood at routine non-recurrence follow-up after resection. The source material was PBMCs, sampled at follow-up. These receptors originate from a female donor with early-stage non-small cell lung cancer.

This clonotype came up many times. The chain couples TRBV5-6 to TRBJ1-2, with TRBD1 identical over 9 bases. CDR1 and CDR2 from the germline V gene are SGHDT and YYEEEE. After removal of 4 bases from V and 3 bases from J, the junction contained 10 bases not matched to a gene. This CDR3 is built from 16 residues. For the CDR3, the DNA is TGTGCCAGCAGCCGGACAGGGGACACTGGCTACTATGGCTACACCTTC. Protein product: CASSRTGDTGYYGYTF.

In this sample, this clonotype turned up many times. The V gene is TRBV3-1, the J gene TRBJ2-3; D is undetermined. Trimming stripped 3 bases from V and 5 bases from J, with 6 bases between. The CDR3 contains 12 residues. CDR1 is LGHDT and CDR2 is YNNKEL in the germline V gene (reference sequence). The CDR3 protein is CASSQGVDTQYF. The CDR3 DNA follows: TGTGCCAGCAGCCAGGGTGTAGATACGCAGTATTTT.

This rearrangement joins TRBV19 to TRBJ2-3; 10 positions match TRBD2. CDR3 length equals 15 residues. The germline gives CDR1 LNHDA, CDR2 SQIVND (reference sequence). J was trimmed by 3 bases and V by 6 bases; bases with no gene match: 6. CDR3 loop: CASSPGTSATDTQYF. In DNA, the CDR3 is TGTGCCAGTAGCCCCGGGACTAGCGCGACAGATACGCAGTATTTT.

This clonotype was seen repeatedly, ten times or more. The chain has TRBV24-1 and TRBJ1-1, with a possible D match to TRBD1 (5 bases). V lost 5 bases to trimming and J lost 9 bases, with 18 bases between them. This CDR3 region has 14 residues. The V gene's germline CDR1 is KGHDR and CDR2 SFDVKD. CDR3 protein: CATSASSGGSQAFF. The CDR3 DNA follows: TGTGCCACCAGTGCCTCCTCCGGGGGGTCGCAAGCTTTCTTT.

This clonotype was observed a few times. The J gene is TRBJ2-7, the V gene TRBV25-1, with TRBD2 as a possible D gene (6 bases). The CDR3 spans 11 residues. Germline loops: CDR1 MGHDK, CDR2 SYGVNS. V shed 4 bases and J shed 9 bases, with 10 bases lying between them. The CDR3 sequence: CASSGGTWQYF. The CDR3 DNA follows: TGTGCCAGCAGTGGGGGGACTTGGCAGTACTTC.

A few counts support this clonotype. The chain carries TRBV6-2 or TRBV6-3 and TRBJ2-3; 10 bases map to TRBD1. The ends lost 3 bases at V and 4 bases at J; junction bases unmatched: 4. Germline V CDR1 and CDR2: MNHEY, SVGEGT. The CDR3 is made up of 15 amino acids. CDR3 in DNA: TGTGCCAGCAGTTATGGGACAGGGGTGGCAGATACGCAGTATTTT. This translates into CASSYGTGVADTQYF.

The chain combines TRBV27 with TRBJ2-7; D is ambiguous. Germline V gives CDR1 MNHEY, CDR2 SMNVEV (reference sequence). This CDR3 contains 16 residues. V shed 2 bases and J shed 2 bases, with 16 bases lying between them. The CDR3: CASSLGARRPPYEQYF. DNA for the CDR3: TGTGCCAGCAGTTTAGGCGCTAGACGTCCGCCCTACGAGCAGTACTTC.

The CDR3 here is CASSSLPGPAFF. CDR3 nucleotide sequence: TGCGCCAGCAGCAGCTTACCGGGACCTGCTTTCTTT. The rearrangement uses TRBV5-1 and TRBJ1-1; perhaps TRBD1 as D (5 bases). The CDR3 is 12 amino acids. From germline, CDR1 is SGHRS and CDR2 YFSETQ. Deletions cut 4 bases from V and 11 bases from J, with 15 bases between.

The chain couples TRBV6-2 or TRBV6-3 to TRBJ2-7; D not certain. The germline V gene encodes CDR1 MNHEY and CDR2 SVGEGT. Trimming took off 3 bases at V and 4 bases at J, with 7 bases between the two ends. The CDR3 contains 12 residues. CDR3 DNA: TGTGCCAGCAGTTATGCTGGATACGAGCAGTACGTC. The encoded protein is CASSYAGYEQYV.

The chain carries TRBV29-1 and TRBJ2-5, with 10 positions matching TRBD1. The trim removed 7 bases at V and 5 bases at J, leaving 4 bases unmatched. The CDR3 is 12 residues long. CDR1 and CDR2 (germline): SQVTM, ANQGSEA. This CDR3 is CSGGQGKETQYF. The CDR3 nucleotides read TGCAGCGGGGGACAGGGGAAGGAGACCCAGTACTTC.

This clonotype was recorded at least ten times. The gene calls are TRBV27 and TRBJ2-5; 10 bases agree with TRBD2. Germline CDR1 MNHEY, CDR2 SMNVEV (reference sequence). The CDR3 covers 15 residues. The junction had 8 bases not matched to a gene; V was cut back by 5 bases and J by 5 bases. The CDR3 region is CASSLLAGVRETQYF. In DNA, the CDR3 is TGTGCCAGCAGTCTGCTAGCGGGAGTAAGGGAGACCCAGTACTTC.

This clonotype was found a few times. The J gene is TRBJ2-5, the V gene TRBV18; D tentatively fits TRBD1 or TRBD2 (6 bases each). The CDR3 length is 16 residues. CDR1 is KGHSH, CDR2 LQKENI, per germline. V dropped 4 bases and J dropped 2 bases, with 17 bases sitting between them. The CDR3 region is CASSQIRGARQETQYF. In DNA, the CDR3 is TGTGCCAGCTCACAAATTAGGGGGGCGCGGCAAGAGACCCAGTACTTC. Using reference TRBV18 and TRBJ2-5 for the parts outside the CDR3, the full variable domain is NAGVMQNPRHLVRRRGQEARLRCSPMKGHSHVYWYRQLPEEGLKFMVYLQKENIIDESGMPKERFSAEFPKEGPSILRIQQVVRGDSAAYFCASSQIRGARQETQYFGPGTRLLVL.

The V call is TRBV6-2 or TRBV6-3, the J call TRBJ2-3; D not certain. This CDR3 has 14 residues. CDR1 is MNHEY and CDR2 is SVGEGT in the germline V gene. Trimming shortened V by 2 bases and J by 2 bases, and 8 bases separated the two germline ends. The CDR3 DNA sequence: TGTGCCAGCAGTTACGTCCGGTCCACAGATACGCAGTATTTT. Translated: CASSYVRSTDTQYF.